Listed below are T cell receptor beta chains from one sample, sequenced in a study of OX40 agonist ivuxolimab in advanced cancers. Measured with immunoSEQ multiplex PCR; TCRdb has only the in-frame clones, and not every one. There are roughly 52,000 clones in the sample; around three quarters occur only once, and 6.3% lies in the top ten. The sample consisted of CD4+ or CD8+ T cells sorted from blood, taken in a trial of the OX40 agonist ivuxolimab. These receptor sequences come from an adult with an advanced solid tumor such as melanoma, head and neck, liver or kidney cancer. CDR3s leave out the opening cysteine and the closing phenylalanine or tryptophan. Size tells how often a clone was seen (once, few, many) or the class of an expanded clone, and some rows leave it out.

CDR3 protein: ASSPRPGGTEAF
clone size: NA
V gene: TRBV7-2

CDR3 protein: ASSLGGFNTEAF
clone size: NA
V gene: TRBV5-1

CDR3 protein: ASSPPGGQKDEQY
clone size: NA
V gene: TRBV18

CDR3 protein: ASSLAGNTEAF
clone size: NA
V gene: TRBV5-1

CDR3 protein: ASSLDRGFTEAF
clone size: NA
V gene: TRBV5-1

CDR3 protein: ASSLAGLAGTDTQY
clone size: NA
V gene: TRBV5-6

CDR3 protein: ASSQAGTANTEAF
clone size: few
V gene: TRBV4-3

CDR3 protein: ASSELETSTDTQY
clone size: NA
V gene: TRBV10-1

CDR3 protein: TSSLILAGAGVYSNQPQH
clone size: NA
V gene: TRBV1

CDR3 protein: ASSQDIGVFLGYT
clone size: NA
V gene: TRBV14

CDR3 protein: ASSPRQGHEQF
clone size: NA
V gene: TRBV12-1

CDR3 protein: ASSLWKEAVYEQY
clone size: few
V gene: TRBV6-1

CDR3 protein: SVEGARGRGETQY
clone size: NA
V gene: TRBV29-1

CDR3 protein: ASSYLQNYGYT
clone size: NA
V gene: TRBV6-5

CDR3 protein: ASRNGGRRTGELF
clone size: once
V gene: TRBV6-5

CDR3 protein: ASSLGTGPPYEQY
clone size: NA
V gene: TRBV5-4

CDR3 protein: ASSKVDSGGAEETQY
clone size: NA
V gene: TRBV21-1

CDR3 protein: ASSSGQGRSDEQF
clone size: NA
V gene: TRBV6-5

CDR3 protein: ASSPRMNTEAF
clone size: NA
V gene: TRBV18

CDR3 protein: ASSLAGGRRDTQY
clone size: NA
V gene: TRBV6-5

CDR3 protein: ASSLEGETQY
clone size: NA
V gene: TRBV6-6